This T cell receptor (beta chain) derives from a study of response to subunit inactivated influenza vaccine. TCRdb re-called the RT-PCR reads with MiXCR, one entry per CDR3 protein. The sample contains about 700,000 distinct CDR3 sequences, about 15% of which appear only once. Study-level points and caveats: Few new T cells, the authors suggested, are recruited by each seasonal influenza vaccination.

This clonotype has just a few counts. The antigen is unknown. Germline lookup yields CDR1 SGHTA and CDR2 FQGNSA. The CDR3 is 16 residues long. J gave up 2 bases and V 4 bases, and 2 bases lay outside the gene matches. This clonotype was obtained from a man aged 50 or older who received an inactivated influenza vaccine. Specimen: PBMCs from blood, collected 14 to 15 days before vaccination. The V call is TRBV7-2, the J call TRBJ2-7; 16 bases match TRBD2. The CDR3: CASSWGLAGGTYEQYF. In DNA form, the CDR3 reads TGTGCCAGCAGCTGGGGACTAGCGGGAGGGACCTACGAGCAGTACTTC.